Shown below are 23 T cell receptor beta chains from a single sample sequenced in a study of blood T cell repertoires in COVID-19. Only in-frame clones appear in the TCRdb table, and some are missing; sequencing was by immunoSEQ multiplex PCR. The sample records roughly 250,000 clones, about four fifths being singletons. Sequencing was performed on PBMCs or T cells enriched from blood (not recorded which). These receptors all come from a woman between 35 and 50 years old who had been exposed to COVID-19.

The CDR3 region has the DNA TGTGCCAGCAACGAGCGAGCGGGGGACTACGAGCAGTTCTTC. This encodes CASNERAGDYEQFF. This sequence joins TRBV3-1 (or the pseudogene TRBV3-2) and TRBJ2-1, with 8 positions matching TRBD2. The junction had 12 bases not matched to a gene; V was cut back by 7 bases and J by 10 bases. The CDR3 covers 14 residues. CDR1 is LGHDT and CDR2 is YNNKEL in the germline V gene (reference sequence).

CDR3 DNA: TGTGCCAGCAGCCGAAATACAGGCAGGCCCGCGGAGCAGTACTTC. It translates to CASSRNTGRPAEQYF. The rearrangement uses TRBV7-9 and TRBJ2-7, with D perhaps TRBD1 (5 bases). Looked up from germline, CDR1 is SEHNR and CDR2 is FQNEAQ (reference sequence). The germline V and J ends were trimmed by 5 bases and 7 bases, with 21 bases remaining between them. The CDR3 contains 15 residues.

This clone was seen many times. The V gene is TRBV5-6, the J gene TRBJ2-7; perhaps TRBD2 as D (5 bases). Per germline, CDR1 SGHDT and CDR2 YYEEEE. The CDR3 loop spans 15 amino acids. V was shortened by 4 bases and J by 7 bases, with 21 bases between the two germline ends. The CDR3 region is CASSQAERRSGEQYF. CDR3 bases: TGTGCCAGCAGCCAGGCGGAGCGACGGTCGGGGGAGCAGTACTTC. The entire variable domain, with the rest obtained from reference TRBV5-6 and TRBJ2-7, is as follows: DAGVTQSPTHLIKTRGQQVTLRCSPKSGHDTVSWYQQALGQGPQFIFQYYEEEERQRGNFPDRFSGHQFPNYSSELNVNALLLGDSALYLCASSQAERRSGEQYFGPGTRLTVT.

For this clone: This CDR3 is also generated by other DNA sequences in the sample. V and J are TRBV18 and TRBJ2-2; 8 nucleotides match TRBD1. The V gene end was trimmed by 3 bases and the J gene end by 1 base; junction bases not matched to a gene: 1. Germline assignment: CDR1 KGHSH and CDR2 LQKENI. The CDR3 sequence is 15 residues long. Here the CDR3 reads CASSPGTGNTGELFF. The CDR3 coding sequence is TGTGCCAGCTCACCCGGGACAGGGAACACCGGGGAGCTGTTTTTT. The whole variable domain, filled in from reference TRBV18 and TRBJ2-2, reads NAGVMQNPRHLVRRRGQEARLRCSPMKGHSHVYWYRQLPEEGLKFMVYLQKENIIDESGMPKERFSAEFPKEGPSILRIQQVVRGDSAAYFCASSPGTGNTGELFFGEGSRLTVL.

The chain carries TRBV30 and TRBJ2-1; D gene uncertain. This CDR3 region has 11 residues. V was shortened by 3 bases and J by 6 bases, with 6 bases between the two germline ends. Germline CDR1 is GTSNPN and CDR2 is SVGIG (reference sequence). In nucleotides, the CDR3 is TGTGCCTGGAGCTTGGCCAATGAGCAGTTCTTC. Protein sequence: CAWSLANEQFF.

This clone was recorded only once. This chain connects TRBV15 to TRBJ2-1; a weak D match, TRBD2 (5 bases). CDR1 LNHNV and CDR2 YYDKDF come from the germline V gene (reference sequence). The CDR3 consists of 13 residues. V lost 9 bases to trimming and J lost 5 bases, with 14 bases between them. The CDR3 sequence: CATRGSGDNEQFF. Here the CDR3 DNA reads TGTGCCACTCGCGGAAGCGGCGACAATGAGCAGTTCTTC.

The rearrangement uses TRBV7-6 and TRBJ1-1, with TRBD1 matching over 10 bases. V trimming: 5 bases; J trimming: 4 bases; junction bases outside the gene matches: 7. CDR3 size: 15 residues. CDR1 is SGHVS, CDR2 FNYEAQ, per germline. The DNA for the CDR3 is TGTGCCAGCAGCGCCAGGACAGGGGGAGGCACTGAAGCTTTCTTT. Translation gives CASSARTGGGTEAFF.

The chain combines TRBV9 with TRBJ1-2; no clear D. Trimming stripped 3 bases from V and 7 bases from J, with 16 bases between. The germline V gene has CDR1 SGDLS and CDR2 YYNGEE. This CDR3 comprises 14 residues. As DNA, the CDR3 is TGTGCCAGCAGCGCCAAGGACTCAAGAAGTGGCTACACCTTC. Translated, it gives CASSAKDSRSGYTF.

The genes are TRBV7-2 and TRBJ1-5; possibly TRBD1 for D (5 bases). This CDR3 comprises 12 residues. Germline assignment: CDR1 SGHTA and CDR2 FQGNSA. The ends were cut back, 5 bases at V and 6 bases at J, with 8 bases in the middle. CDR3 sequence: CASSAGGQPQHF. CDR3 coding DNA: TGTGCCAGCAGCGCCGGGGGTCAGCCCCAGCATTTT.

CDR3 region: CASNQGGMNTEAFF. The CDR3 DNA reads as TGTGCCAGCAACCAGGGGGGTATGAACACTGAAGCTTTCTTT. The chain combines TRBV7-9 with TRBJ1-1; 7 nucleotides agree with TRBD1. The CDR3 totals 14 residues. V dropped 7 bases and J dropped 0; count of bases not matched to a gene: 5. CDR1 is SEHNR and CDR2 is FQNEAQ in the germline V gene (reference sequence).

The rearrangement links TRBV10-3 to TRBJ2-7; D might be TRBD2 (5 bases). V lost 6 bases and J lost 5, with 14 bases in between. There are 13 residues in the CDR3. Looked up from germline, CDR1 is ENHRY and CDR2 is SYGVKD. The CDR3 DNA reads TGTGCCATCAGGTGGGCCGAGGAGGACGAGCAGTACTTC. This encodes CAIRWAEEDEQYF.

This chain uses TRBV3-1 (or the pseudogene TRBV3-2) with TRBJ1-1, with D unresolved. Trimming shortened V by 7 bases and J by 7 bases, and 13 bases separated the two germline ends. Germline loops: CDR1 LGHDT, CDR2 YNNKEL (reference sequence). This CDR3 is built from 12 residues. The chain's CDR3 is CASTTPRGEAFF. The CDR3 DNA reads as TGTGCCAGCACCACCCCCCGAGGTGAAGCTTTCTTT.

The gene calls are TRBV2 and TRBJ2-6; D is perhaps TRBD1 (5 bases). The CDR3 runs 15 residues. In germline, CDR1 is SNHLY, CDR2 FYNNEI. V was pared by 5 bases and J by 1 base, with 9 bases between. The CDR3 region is CASSSPGSGANVLTF. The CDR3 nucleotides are TGTGCCAGCAGTAGTCCAGGGTCTGGGGCCAACGTCCTGACTTTC.

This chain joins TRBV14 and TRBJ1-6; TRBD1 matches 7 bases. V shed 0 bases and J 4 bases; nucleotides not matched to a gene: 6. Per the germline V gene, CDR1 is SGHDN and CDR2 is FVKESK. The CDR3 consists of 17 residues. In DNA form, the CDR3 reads TGTGCCAGCAGCCAAGATTCGGGGACAGCATATAATTCACCCCTCCACTTT. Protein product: CASSQDSGTAYNSPLHF.

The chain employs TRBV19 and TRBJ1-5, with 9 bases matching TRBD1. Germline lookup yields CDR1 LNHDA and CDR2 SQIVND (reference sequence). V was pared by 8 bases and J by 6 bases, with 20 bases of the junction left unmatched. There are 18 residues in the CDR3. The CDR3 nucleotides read TGTGCCAGTCGTACGAATCGAGTACAGGGGGCGTCAGGTCAGCCCCAGCATTTT. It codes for CASRTNRVQGASGQPQHF.

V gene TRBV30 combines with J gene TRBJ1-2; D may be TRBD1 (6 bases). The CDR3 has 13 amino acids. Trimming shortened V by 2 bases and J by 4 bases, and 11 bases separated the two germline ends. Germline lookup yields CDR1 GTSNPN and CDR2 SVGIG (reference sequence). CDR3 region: CAWSFRDTYGYTF. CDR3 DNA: TGTGCCTGGAGTTTCCGGGACACCTATGGCTACACCTTC.

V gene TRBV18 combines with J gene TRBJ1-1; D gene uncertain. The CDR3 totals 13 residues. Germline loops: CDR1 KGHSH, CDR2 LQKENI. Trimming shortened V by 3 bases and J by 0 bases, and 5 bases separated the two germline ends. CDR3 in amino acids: CASSPRLNTEAFF. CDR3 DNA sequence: TGTGCCAGCTCACCTAGATTGAACACTGAAGCTTTCTTT.

The CDR3 spells CASSHLLSLSGTGELFF. CDR3 coding DNA: TGTGCCAGCAGCCATCTTCTTTCGTTGAGCGGCACCGGGGAGCTGTTTTTT. The rearrangement links TRBV14 to TRBJ2-2; the D gene is possibly TRBD2 (5 bases). V was cut by 3 bases and J by 4 bases, with 18 bases left in between. In germline, CDR1 is SGHDN, CDR2 FVKESK. This CDR3 has 17 amino acids.

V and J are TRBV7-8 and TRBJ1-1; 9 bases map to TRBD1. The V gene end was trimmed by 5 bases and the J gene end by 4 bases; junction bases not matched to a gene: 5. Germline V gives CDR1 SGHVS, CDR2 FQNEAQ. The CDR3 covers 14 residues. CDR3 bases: TGTGCCAGCAGCCGAGGACAGGGGATCACTGAAGCTTTCTTT. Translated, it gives CASSRGQGITEAFF.

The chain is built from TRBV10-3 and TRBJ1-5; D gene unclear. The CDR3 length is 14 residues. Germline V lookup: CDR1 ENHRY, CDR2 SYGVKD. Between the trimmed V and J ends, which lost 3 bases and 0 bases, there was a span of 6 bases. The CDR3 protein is CAISDRNSNQPQHF. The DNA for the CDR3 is TGTGCCATCAGTGACAGAAATAGCAATCAGCCCCAGCATTTT.

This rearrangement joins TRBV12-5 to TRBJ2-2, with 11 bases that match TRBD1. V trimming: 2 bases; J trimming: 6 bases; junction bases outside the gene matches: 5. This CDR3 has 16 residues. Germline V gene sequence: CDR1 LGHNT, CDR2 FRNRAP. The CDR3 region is CASGLPPGQGAGELFF. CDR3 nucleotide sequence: TGTGCTAGTGGTTTGCCCCCGGGACAGGGGGCCGGGGAGCTGTTTTTT.

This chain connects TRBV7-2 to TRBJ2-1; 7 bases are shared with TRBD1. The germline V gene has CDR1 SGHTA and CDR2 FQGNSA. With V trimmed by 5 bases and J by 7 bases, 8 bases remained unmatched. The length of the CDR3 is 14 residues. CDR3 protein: CASSLSGTENEQFF. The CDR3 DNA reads TGTGCCAGCAGCCTATCCGGGACAGAAAATGAGCAGTTCTTC.

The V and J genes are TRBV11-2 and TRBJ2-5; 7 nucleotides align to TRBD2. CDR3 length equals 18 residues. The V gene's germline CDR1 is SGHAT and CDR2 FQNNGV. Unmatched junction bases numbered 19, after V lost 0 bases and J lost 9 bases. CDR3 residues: CASSLDGGLSGALQPQYF. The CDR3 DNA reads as TGTGCCAGCAGCTTAGACGGCGGGCTAAGCGGGGCCCTGCAGCCCCAGTACTTC.